This record covers a single T cell receptor beta chain. No antigen is known for it. The CDR3 is 13 residues long. Looked up from germline, CDR1 is MNHEY and CDR2 is SMNVEV (reference sequence). This record comes from a study of T cells expressing NK-cell markers. For the study at large: One of eight sequenced donors was HCMV-seronegative; the other seven were seropositive.

No DNA is given; TCRdb re-called the 5' RACE reads and lists each CDR3 protein once. The listing records over 150,000 distinct CDR3 sequences. Study-level results: Dominant NKG2C+ clonotypes in roughly six donors made up roughly 1.0-8% of CD8+ T cells.

The V and J genes are TRBV27 and TRBJ1-2. The material sequenced was blood T cells: a sorted CD56 or NKG2C T cell subset, CD4+ or CD8+ T cells, or bulk PBMC T cells (not recorded which). This sequence was found in a woman between 45 and 60 years old in good health. The CDR3: CASSSKTEYGYTF.